This T cell receptor beta chain was profiled in a study of control samples from healthy donors and cancer patients. The CDR3 consists of 13 residues. The V gene lost 2 bases and the J gene lost 3 bases, with 7 bases spanning the gap. On this clone itself: The identical CDR3 is also encoded by other nucleotide sequences in the sample.

The assay was immunoSEQ multiplex PCR, and TCRdb's table has in-frame clones only and misses some. The table has approximately 100,000 clones, around 89% seen once. This chain uses TRBV12-3 or TRBV12-4 with TRBJ1-2; D not resolved. The source is a man aged 25 to 40 in good health. Sequencing was carried out using blood. CDR3 in amino acids: CASSLSNHYGYTF. DNA for the CDR3: TGTGCCAGCAGTTTATCGAATCACTATGGCTACACCTTC.